This TCR beta chain was obtained from a study of blood T cell repertoires in COVID-19. For the study at large: Material from acute and convalescent COVID-19 was sourced from the United States, Italy and Spain. From T cells, B-cell-depleted T cells, or PBMCs came the material, which was cDNA or gDNA.

CDR1 and CDR2 from the germline V gene are SGHNT and YYREEE (reference sequence). The length of the CDR3 is 15 residues. Trimming cost V 4 bases and J 2 bases, with 13 bases left between them. Per the original data handling: Amplification of reference gene primers was used by the study to estimate nucleated cell counts. TCRdb keeps only in-frame clones here, not all; method: immunoSEQ multiplex PCR. V and J calls and clone size are copied from that table; D and trimming were computed from the DNA. The table has about 55,000 clones, about nine tenths seen once. The receptor was derived from a man aged 35 to 55 with acute or convalescent COVID-19. Sequences were obtained from peripheral blood. The chain carries TRBV5-4 and TRBJ2-1; D might be TRBD1 (6 bases). CDR3 DNA: TGTGCCAGCAGCAAGAAGGACAGAGCCTACAATGAGCAGTTCTTC. This encodes CASSKKDRAYNEQFF.